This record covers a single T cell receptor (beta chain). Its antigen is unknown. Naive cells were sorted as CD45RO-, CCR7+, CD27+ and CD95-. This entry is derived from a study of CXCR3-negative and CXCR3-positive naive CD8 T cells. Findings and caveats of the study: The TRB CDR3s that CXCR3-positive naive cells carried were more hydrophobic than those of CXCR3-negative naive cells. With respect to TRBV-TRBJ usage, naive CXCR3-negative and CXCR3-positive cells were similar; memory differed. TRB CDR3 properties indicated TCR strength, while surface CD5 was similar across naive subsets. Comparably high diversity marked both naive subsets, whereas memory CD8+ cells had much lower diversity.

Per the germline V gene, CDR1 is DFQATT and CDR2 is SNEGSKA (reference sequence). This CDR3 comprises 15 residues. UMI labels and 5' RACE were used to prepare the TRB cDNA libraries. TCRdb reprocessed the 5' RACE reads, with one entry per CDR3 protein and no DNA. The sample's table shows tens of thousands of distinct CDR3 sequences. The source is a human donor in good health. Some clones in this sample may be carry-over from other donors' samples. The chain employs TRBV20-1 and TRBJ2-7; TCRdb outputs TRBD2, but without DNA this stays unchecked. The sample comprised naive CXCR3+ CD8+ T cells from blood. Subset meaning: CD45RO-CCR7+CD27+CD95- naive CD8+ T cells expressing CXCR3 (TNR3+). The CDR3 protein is CSARGSSGLSYEQYF.